This T cell receptor (beta chain) was captured by sequencing in a study of siplizumab effects on memory and regulatory T cells. This clone occurred a few times. Its antigen is not known. Study conclusions and caveats: With siplizumab, Treg-derived clones averaged roughly 69% of mappable alloreactive CD4+ clones, versus around 25% in controls. Significantly reduced by siplizumab was the cumulative frequency of alloreactive sequences, namely those traceable to unstimulated CD4+ memory cells. An assignable naive or memory phenotype was lacking in roughly 80-96% of proliferating CD4+ or CD8+ clones.

Sequencing was performed with immunoSEQ multiplex PCR; in TCRdb, only in-frame clones are kept and a portion is missing. The table shows approximately 56,000 clones, with just over 95% occurring only once. A few pairs of donors had their unstimulated naive, memory, effector memory and TEMRA subsets sequenced. The V segment lost 3 bases and the J segment 3 bases; nucleotides outside the gene matches: 5. The CDR3 has 15 amino acids. Germline V CDR1 and CDR2: SGHRS, YFSETQ. The J gene is TRBJ2-1, the V gene TRBV5-1; 8 bases match TRBD2. The specimen sequenced was naive CD8+ T cells sorted from blood. The clonotype originates from a human donor in good health. CDR3 DNA: TGCGCCAGCAGCTCGAGCGGGAGTGGCTACAATGAGCAGTTCTTC. Translation gives CASSSSGSGYNEQFF.